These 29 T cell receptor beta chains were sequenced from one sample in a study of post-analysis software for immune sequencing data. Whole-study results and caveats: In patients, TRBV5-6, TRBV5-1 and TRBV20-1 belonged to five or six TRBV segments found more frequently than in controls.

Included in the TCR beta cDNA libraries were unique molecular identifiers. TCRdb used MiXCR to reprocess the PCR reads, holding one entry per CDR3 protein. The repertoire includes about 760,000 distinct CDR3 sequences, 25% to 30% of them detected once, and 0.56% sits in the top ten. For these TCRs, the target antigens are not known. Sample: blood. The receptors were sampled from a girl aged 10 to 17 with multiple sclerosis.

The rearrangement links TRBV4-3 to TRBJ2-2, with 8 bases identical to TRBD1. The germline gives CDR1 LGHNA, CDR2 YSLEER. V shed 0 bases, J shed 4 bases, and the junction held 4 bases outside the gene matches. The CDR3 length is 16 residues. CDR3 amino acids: CASSQDRGLGTGELFF. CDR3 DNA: TGCGCCAGCAGCCAAGACAGGGGGCTTGGCACCGGGGAGCTGTTTTTT.

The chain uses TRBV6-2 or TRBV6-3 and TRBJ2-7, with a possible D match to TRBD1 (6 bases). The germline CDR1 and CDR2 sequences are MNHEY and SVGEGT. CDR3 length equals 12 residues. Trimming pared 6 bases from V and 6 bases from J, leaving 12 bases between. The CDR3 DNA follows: TGTGCCAGCAGCCAGGGGCTACGCGAGCAGTACTTC. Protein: CASSQGLREQYF.

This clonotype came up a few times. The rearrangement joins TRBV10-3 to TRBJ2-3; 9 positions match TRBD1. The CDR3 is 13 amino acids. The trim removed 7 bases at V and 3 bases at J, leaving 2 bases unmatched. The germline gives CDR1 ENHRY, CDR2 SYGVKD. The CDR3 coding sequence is TGTGCCATCACCGGACAGGGGACAGATACGCAGTATTTT. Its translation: CAITGQGTDTQYF.

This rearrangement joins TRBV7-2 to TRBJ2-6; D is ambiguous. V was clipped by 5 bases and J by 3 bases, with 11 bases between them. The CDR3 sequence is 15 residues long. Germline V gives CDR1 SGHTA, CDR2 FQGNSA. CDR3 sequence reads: CASSQPQSGANVLTF. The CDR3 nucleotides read TGTGCCAGCAGCCAGCCCCAGAGTGGGGCCAACGTCCTGACTTTC.

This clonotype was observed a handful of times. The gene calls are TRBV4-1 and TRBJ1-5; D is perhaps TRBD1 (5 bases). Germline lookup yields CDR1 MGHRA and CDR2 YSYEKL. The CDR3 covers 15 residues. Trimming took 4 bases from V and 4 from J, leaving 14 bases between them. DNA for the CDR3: TGCGCCAGCAGCCCCCGGGACGGAACAAATCAGCCCCAGCATTTT. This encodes CASSPRDGTNQPQHF.

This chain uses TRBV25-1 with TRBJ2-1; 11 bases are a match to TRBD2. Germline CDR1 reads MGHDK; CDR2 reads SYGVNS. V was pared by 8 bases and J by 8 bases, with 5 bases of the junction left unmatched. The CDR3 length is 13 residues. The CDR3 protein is CASGTSGSYEQFF. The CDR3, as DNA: TGTGCCAGCGGTACTAGCGGGAGTTATGAGCAGTTCTTC.

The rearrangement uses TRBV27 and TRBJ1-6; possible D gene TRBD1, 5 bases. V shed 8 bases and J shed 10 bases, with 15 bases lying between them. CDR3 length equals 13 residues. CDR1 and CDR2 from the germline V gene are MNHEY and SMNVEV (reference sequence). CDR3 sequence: CASVRDLGSPLHF. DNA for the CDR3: TGTGCCAGCGTCCGGGACTTGGGCTCACCCCTCCACTTT.

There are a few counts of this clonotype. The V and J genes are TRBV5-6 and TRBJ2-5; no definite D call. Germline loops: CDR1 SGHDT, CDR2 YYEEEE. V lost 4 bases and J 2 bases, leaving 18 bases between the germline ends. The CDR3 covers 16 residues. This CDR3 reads CASSLAGLTLQETQYF. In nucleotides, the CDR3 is TGTGCCAGCAGCCTCGCAGGTTTAACGCTACAAGAGACCCAGTACTTC.

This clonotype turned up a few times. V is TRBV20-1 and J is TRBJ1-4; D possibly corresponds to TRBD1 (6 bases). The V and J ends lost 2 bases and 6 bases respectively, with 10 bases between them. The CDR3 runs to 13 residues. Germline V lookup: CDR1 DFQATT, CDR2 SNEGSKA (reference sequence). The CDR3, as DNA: TGCAGTGCTAGACCCGACAGGCATGAAAAACTGTTTTTT. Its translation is CSARPDRHEKLFF.

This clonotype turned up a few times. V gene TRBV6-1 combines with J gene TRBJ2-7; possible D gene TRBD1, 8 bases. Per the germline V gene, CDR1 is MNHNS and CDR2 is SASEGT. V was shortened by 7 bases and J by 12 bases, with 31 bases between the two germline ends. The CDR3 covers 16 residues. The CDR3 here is CASTWSWTGRGETPYF. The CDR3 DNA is TGTGCCAGCACCTGGTCGTGGACAGGGAGGGGAGAGACCCCGTACTTC.

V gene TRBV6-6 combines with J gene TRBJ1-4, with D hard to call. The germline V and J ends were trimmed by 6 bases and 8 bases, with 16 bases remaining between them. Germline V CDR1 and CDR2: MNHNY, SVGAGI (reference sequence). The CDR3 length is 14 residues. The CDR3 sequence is CASRPSGPGEKLFF. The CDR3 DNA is TGTGCCAGCAGGCCAAGTGGGCCGGGGGAAAAACTGTTTTTT.

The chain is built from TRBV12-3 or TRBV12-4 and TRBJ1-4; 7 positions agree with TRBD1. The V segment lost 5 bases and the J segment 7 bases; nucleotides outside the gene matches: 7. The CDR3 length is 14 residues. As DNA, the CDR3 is TGTGCCAGCAGTCTGGGGAGGGGGCTTGAAAAACTGTTTTTT. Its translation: CASSLGRGLEKLFF.

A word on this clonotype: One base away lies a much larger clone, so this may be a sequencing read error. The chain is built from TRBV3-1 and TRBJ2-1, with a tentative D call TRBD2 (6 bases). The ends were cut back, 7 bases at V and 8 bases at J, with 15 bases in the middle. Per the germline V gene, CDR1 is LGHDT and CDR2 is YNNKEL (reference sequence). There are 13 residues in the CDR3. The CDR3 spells CASKKQRRDEQFF. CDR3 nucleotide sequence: TGTGCCAGCAAGAAACAGAGGAGGGATGAGCAGTTCTTC.

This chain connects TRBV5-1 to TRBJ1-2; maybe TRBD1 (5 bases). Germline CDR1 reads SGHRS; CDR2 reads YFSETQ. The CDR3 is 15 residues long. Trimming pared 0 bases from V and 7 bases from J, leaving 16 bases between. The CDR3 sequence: CASSLVGDLTSGYTF. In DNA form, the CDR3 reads TGCGCCAGCAGCTTGGTGGGGGACCTCACGTCTGGCTACACCTTC.

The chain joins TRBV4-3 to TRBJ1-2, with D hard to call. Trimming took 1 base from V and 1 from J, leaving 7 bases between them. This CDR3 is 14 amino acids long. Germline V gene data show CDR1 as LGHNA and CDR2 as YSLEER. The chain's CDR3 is CASSQGVSNYGYTF. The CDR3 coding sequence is TGCGCCAGCAGCCAAGGTGTCAGTAACTATGGCTACACCTTC.

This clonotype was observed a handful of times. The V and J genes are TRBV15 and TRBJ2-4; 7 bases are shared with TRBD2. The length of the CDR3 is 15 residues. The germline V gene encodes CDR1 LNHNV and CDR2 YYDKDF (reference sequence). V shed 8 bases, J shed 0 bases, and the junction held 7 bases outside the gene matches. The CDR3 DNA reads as TGTGCCACCCTGACGGGGGGACTAGCCAAAAACATTCAGTACTTC. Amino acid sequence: CATLTGGLAKNIQYF. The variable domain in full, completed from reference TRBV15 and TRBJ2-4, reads DAMVIQNPRYQVTQFGKPVTLSCSQTLNHNVMYWYQQKSSQAPKLLFHYYDKDFNNEADTPDNFQSRRPNTSFCFLDIRSPGLGDTAMYLCATLTGGLAKNIQYFGAGTRLSVL.

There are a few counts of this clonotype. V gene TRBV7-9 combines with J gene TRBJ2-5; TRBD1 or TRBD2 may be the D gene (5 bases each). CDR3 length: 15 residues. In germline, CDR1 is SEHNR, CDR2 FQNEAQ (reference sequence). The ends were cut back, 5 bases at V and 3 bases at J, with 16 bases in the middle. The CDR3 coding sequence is TGTGCCAGCAGCGCGAGGGGCAGCCTAAAAGAGACCCAGTACTTC. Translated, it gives CASSARGSLKETQYF.

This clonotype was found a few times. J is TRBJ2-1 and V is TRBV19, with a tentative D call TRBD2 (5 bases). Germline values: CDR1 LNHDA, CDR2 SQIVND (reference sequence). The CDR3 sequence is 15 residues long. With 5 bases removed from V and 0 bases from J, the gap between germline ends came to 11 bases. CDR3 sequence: CASSVGETSYNEQFF. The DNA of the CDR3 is TGTGCCAGTAGTGTTGGGGAGACCTCCTACAATGAGCAGTTCTTC.

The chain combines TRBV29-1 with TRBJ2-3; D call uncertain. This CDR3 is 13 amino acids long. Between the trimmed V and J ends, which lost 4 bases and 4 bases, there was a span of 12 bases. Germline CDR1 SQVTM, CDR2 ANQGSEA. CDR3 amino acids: CSVVFQSADTQYF. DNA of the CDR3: TGCAGCGTTGTGTTTCAGTCCGCAGATACGCAGTATTTT.

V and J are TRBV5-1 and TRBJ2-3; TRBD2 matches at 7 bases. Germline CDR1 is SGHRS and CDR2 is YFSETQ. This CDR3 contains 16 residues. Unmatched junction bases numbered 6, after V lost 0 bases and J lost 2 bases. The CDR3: CASSLELRGTTDTQYF. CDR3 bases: TGCGCCAGCAGCTTGGAGTTGCGGGGGACCACAGATACGCAGTATTTT.

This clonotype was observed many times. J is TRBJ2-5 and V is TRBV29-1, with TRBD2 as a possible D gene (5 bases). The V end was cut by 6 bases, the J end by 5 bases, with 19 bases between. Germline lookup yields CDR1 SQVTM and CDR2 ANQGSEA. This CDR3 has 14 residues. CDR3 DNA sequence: TGCAGCGTGAGGCTCGCGGGCGCCGGGGAGACCCAGTACTTC. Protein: CSVRLAGAGETQYF.

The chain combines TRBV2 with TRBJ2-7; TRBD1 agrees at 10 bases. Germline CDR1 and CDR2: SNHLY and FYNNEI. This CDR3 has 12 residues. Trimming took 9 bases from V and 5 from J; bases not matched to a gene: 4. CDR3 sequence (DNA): TGTGCCAGATCCGGGACAGGGGACGAGCAGTACTTC. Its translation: CARSGTGDEQYF.

In DNA, the CDR3 is TGCGCCAGCAGCCAAGGAGGCCAGCGGGGCTCACCCCTCCACTTT. This sequence encodes CASSQGGQRGSPLHF. The chain has TRBV4-1 and TRBJ1-6; D may be TRBD1 (5 bases). CDR1 and CDR2 (germline): MGHRA, YSYEKL. V lost 1 base, J lost 10 bases, and 14 bases lay in between. This CDR3 spans 15 amino acids.

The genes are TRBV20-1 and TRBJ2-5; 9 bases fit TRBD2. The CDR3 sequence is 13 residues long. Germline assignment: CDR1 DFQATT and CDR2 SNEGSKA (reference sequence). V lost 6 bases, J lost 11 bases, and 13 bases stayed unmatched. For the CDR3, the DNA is TGCAGTGCCATAGCGGGAGCTTTCAATGAGCAGTACTTC. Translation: CSAIAGAFNEQYF.

The CDR3 protein is CASSNRQHGYTF. In nucleotides, the CDR3 is TGCGCCAGCAGCAACCGACAGCATGGCTACACCTTC. The chain employs TRBV5-1 and TRBJ1-2; D possibly corresponds to TRBD1 (5 bases). Between the trimmed V and J ends, which lost 4 bases and 6 bases, there was a span of 10 bases. This CDR3 region has 12 residues. Germline CDR1 is SGHRS and CDR2 is YFSETQ.

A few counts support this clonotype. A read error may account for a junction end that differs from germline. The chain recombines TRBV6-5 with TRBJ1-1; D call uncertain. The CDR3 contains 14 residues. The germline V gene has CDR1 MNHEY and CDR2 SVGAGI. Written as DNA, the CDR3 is TGTGCCAGTAGTTACAGCGACGCAAACACTGAAGCTTTCTTT. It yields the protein CASSYSDANTEAFF.

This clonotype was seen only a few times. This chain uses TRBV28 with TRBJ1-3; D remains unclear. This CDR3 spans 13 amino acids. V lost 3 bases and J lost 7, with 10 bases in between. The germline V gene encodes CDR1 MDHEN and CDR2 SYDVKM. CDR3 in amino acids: CASSFLRGNTIYF. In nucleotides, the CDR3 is TGTGCCAGCAGTTTCCTCCGTGGTAACACCATATATTTT.

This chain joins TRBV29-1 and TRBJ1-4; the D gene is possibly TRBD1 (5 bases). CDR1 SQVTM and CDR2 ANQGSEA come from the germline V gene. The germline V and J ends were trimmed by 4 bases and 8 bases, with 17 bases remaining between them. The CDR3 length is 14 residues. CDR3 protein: CSVVYDSIPEKLFF. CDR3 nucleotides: TGCAGCGTTGTTTACGACAGTATTCCCGAAAAACTGTTTTTT.

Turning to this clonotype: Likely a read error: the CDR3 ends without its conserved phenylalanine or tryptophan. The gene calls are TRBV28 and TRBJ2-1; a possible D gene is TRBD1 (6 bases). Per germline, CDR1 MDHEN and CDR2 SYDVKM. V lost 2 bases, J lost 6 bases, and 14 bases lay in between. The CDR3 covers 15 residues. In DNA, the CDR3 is TGTGCCAGCAGTTTAGGGGGCCCTTTACGCAATGAGCAGTTCGTC. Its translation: CASSLGGPLRNEQFV.